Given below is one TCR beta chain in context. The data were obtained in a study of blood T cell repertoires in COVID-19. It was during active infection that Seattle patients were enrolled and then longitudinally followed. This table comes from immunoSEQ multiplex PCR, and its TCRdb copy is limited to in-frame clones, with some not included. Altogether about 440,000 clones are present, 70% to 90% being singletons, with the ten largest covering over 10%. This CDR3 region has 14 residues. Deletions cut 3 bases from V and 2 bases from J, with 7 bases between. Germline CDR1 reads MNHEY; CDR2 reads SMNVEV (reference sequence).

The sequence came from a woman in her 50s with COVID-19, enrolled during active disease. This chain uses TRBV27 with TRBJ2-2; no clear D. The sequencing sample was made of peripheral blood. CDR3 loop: CASSFRLNTGELFF. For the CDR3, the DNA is TGTGCCAGCAGTTTCAGGCTTAACACCGGGGAGCTGTTTTTT.